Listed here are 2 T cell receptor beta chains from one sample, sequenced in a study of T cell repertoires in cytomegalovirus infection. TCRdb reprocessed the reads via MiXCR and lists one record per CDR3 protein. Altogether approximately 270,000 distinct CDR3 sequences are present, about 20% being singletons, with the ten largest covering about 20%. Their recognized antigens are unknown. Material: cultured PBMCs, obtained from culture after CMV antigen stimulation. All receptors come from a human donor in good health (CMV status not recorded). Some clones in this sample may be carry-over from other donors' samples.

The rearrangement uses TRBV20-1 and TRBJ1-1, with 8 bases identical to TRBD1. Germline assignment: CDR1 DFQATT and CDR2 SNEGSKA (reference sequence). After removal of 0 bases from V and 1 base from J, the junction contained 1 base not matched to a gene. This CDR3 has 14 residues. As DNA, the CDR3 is TGCAGTGCTAGAGACCAGGGGGCGAACACTGAAGCTTTCTTT. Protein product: CSARDQGANTEAFF.

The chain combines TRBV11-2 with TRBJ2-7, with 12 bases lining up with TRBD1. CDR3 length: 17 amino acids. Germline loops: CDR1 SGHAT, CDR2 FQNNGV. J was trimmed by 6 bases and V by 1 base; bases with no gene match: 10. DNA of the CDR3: TGTGCCAGCAGCTTAGTAAATTTCGGGACAGGGGGCTTCGAGCAGTACTTC. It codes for CASSLVNFGTGGFEQYF.